This T cell receptor beta chain was captured in a study of blood T cell repertoires in COVID-19 (dated by TCRdb to about 2020). Describing the broader study: Collaborator samples came from the United States, Italy and Spain and covered acute and convalescent phases of COVID-19. The prospective study material was composed of cDNA or gDNA derived from T cells, B-cell-depleted T cells, or PBMCs. Subjects who had been exposed to COVID-19, were actively infected with it, or had recovered from it provided the deeply sampled blood TCRbeta repertoires that made up the dataset. The repertoires were released in a freely available public database intended as a resource for research on the immune response to SARS-CoV-2. The samples were drawn from the first 160 participants of the ongoing ImmuneRACE study and from about 1,200 subjects provided by 6 global collaborators. The sample metadata nearly always contained a de-identified subject ID, COVID-19 status, age in years and sex. Where HLA class I and class II types were available, the types were taken from metadata supplied by the sample provider, not from assay-based typing.

The CDR3 contains 15 residues, cysteine and phenylalanine counted. The entry retains the CDR3 DNA only, 45 bases that are in frame from base 1. V is trimmed back by 2 bases and J by 1 base, and the junction contains 4 bases that no gene match accounts for. CDR1 and CDR2, looked up from the germline V gene, are MDHEN and SYDVKM. In regard to this clone: Its antigen specificity is not known. No base-level quality is on record; no much larger clone is a single base apart.

Collaborating institutions collected whole blood in K2EDTA tubes following their own protocols. Collaborator samples were shipped for TCRbeta analysis as frozen whole blood, isolated PBMCs, or DNA extracted from either sample type. TCRbeta CDR3 regions were amplified from genomic DNA by means of the immunoSEQ Assay, a bias-controlled multiplex PCR. As for the original processing: The number of nucleated cells in each sample was estimated by amplification of reference gene primers within the assay. To quantify the absolute abundance of each unique TCRbeta CDR3 rearrangement, sequence reads were collapsed and filtered. For each sample, productive Simpson clonality was calculated as the square root of Simpson's diversity index over productive rearrangements. Held by TCRdb, this immuneACCESS table contains in-frame sequences only and omits some clones. Under half of the omission traces to an unresolved V gene where checked; the cause of the rest is unknown. V and J calls and clone size follow that table, whereas D and trimming were derived from the DNA. The table for this sample lists just over 90,000 clones; more than 65% of them were counted only once. The ten largest clones capture under 20% of the sample.

The research as a whole found: The quantity of clinical and demographic metadata differed by source and by participant and was supplied without curation.

This clonotype was sampled from a human donor in a cohort sampled during active COVID-19. What was sequenced was peripheral blood. The chain is made from TRBV28 and TRBJ2-5; 7 central bases correspond to TRBD2. CDR3 loop: CASSLEGLRQETQYF. At the DNA level, the sequence is TGTGCCAGCAGTTTAGAGGGACTACGCCAAGAGACCCAGTACTTC.